The sample holds a few counts of the clone carrying this T cell receptor (beta chain). This sample stems from a study of shared clonotypes between healthy human individuals. Germline lookup yields CDR1 SQVTM and CDR2 ANQGSEA. CDR3 length equals 12 residues. With 6 bases removed from V and 4 bases from J, the gap between germline ends came to 12 bases. The assay was immunoSEQ multiplex PCR, and TCRdb's table has in-frame clones only and misses some. The profile shows under 130,000 clones, just over 65% of them singletons. Sequencing was done on a sample of memory CD8+ T cells sorted from blood. Subset here: CD45RO+ cells pooled with CCR7-negative TemRA cells. This rearrangement joins TRBV29-1 to TRBJ1-1; D is perhaps TRBD1 (5 bases). This TCR derives from a woman aged 25 to 39 in good health. Here the CDR3 DNA reads TGCAGCGTCGTGGTAGGGGTCACTGAAGCTTTCTTT. It encodes CSVVVGVTEAFF.